This T cell receptor (beta chain) comes out of a study of human T cells and chemical hapten exposure. Time point denoted: pre-sensitization, week 0. Treatment indicated: therapeutic diphenylcyclopropenone sensitization with weekly scalp DPC. This clonotype came up a few times. The V and J ends lost 0 bases and 9 bases respectively, with 18 bases between them. This CDR3 region has 16 residues. Germline V lookup: CDR1 LGHNA, CDR2 YNFKEQ. From the RACE reads, TCRdb called clonotypes with MiXCR, one entry per CDR3 protein. The sample shows 60,000 to 70,000 distinct CDR3 sequences, over 9.5% of them seen only once.

The sample consisted of whole blood, taken in connection with sensitization to the hapten diphenylcyclopropenone (DPC). The V gene is TRBV4-2, the J gene TRBJ2-1; weak D call: TRBD2 (6 bases). The sequence derives from a woman between 50 and 59 years old with alopecia areata. Some clones in this sample may be carry-over from other donors' samples. CDR3 loop: CASSQEAGSRRGEQFF. The CDR3 bases are TGTGCCAGCAGCCAAGAAGCGGGCTCCCGGCGTGGTGAGCAGTTCTTC.